These T cell receptor beta chains were read from a single sample in a study of blood T cells in healthy people across ages. TCRdb used MiXCR to reprocess the 5' RACE reads, holding one entry per CDR3 protein. Of some 320,000 distinct CDR3 sequences listed, roughly 27% are singletons. The specimen was blood. The receptors originated from a woman in her 70s in good health. Each CDR3 is given with its conserved first and last residue. A D gene is named only where the DNA matches it firmly. The listing skips clone size in some rows; elsewhere it reads once, few, many or a size class.

TGTGCCAGCAGCATAGCTCCAGGGACCCAGTACTTC	CASSIAPGTQYF	-	TRBV5-6	12	TRBJ2-5	-
TGCAGTTTTCCTTCAACCACTAGCTCCTACGAGCAGTACTTC	CSFPSTTSSYEQYF	-	TRBV20-1	14	TRBJ2-7	few
TGCAGTGCTAGAGTATGGGGGCTCCTGGACAATGAGCAGTTCTTC	CSARVWGLLDNEQFF	-	TRBV20-1	15	TRBJ2-1	few
TGTGCCAGCAGCCTGGCCGGGACTAGCGGGCGTGAGCAGTTCTTC	CASSLAGTSGREQFF	TRBD2	TRBV3-1	15	TRBJ2-1	-
TGTGCCAGCAGTTTCCTCACCGGGAACAATCAGCCCCAGCATTTT	CASSFLTGNNQPQHF	-	TRBV28	15	TRBJ1-5	few
TGCAGTGCTAGAGATTTTGTCAGGGCGAGCGACGAGCAGTACTTC	CSARDFVRASDEQYF	-	TRBV20-1	15	TRBJ2-7	once
TGTGCCAGCAGCTTCAAGGGGGTCCCTGAGCAGTACTTC	CASSFKGVPEQYF	-	TRBV7-2	13	TRBJ2-7	few
TGTGCCAGCAGCTTAACATTTTCAGAGACCCAGTACTTC	CASSLTFSETQYF	-	TRBV7-2	13	TRBJ2-5	few
TGTGCCAGCAGTGCAGGTGGGGCCAAAAACATTCAGTACTTC	CASSAGGAKNIQYF	-	TRBV7-2	14	TRBJ2-4	many
TGCGCCAGCAGCGCCGGGACAGACGTCTCATACGAGCAGTACTTC	CASSAGTDVSYEQYF	TRBD1	TRBV5-1	15	TRBJ2-7	few
TGCAGTGCTAGAGATCCGAGGGACTACGAGCAGTACTTC	CSARDPRDYEQYF	-	TRBV20-1	13	TRBJ2-7	many
TGCGCCAGCAGCCAAGGTCCGGGGGGCGAGCAGTTCTTC	CASSQGPGGEQFF	-	TRBV4-3	13	TRBJ2-1	-
TGTGCCAGCACCAACGTCCCGGGACTAGCGGGAACCAATGAGCAGTTCTTC	CASTNVPGLAGTNEQFF	TRBD2	TRBV5-4	17	TRBJ2-1	-
TGTGCCAGCAGCTTTGGGGGACAGGGAGAGACCCAGTACTTC	CASSFGGQGETQYF	TRBD1	TRBV11-3	14	TRBJ2-5	-
TGCAGTGCACCGACAGGGCGAGAGCAGTACTTC	CSAPTGREQYF	TRBD1	TRBV20-1	11	TRBJ2-5	-
TGCAGCGTTGCGGTGCAGTCGCGTGGCTACACCTTC	CSVAVQSRGYTF	-	TRBV29-1	12	TRBJ1-2	-
TGTGCCAGCAGTTCGTCTGTGGCGGGAGGAGGAGAAGAGACCCAGTACTTC	CASSSSVAGGGEETQYF	TRBD2	TRBV12-3/TRBV12-4	17	TRBJ2-5	few